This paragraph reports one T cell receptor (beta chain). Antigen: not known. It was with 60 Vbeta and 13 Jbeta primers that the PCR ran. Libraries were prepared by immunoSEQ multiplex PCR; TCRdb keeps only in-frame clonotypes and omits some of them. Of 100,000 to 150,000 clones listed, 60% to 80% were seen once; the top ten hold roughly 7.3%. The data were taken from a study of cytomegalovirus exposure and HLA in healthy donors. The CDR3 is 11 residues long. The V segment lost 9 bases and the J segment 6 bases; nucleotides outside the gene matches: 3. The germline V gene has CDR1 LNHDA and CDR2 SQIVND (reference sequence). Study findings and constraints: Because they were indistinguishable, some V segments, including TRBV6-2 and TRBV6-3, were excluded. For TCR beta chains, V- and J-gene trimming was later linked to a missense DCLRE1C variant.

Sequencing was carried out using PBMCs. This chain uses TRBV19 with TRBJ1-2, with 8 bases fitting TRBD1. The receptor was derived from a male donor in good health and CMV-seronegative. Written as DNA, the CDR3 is TGTGCCAGGACAGGGGAAGATGGCTACACCTTC. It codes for CARTGEDGYTF.